The 11 T cell receptor beta chains below were found in one sample sequenced in a study of blood T cell repertoires in COVID-19. TCRdb's table, derived via immunoSEQ multiplex PCR, lists solely in-frame clones and lacks some. In the table there are fewer than 250,000 clones, about 83% of which are singletons. Sequencing input: peripheral blood. The receptors shown here come from a woman aged 45-60 years with active or convalescent COVID-19.

The chain has TRBV4-2 and TRBJ1-5; weak D call: TRBD1 (5 bases). The V gene's germline CDR1 is LGHNA and CDR2 YNFKEQ. The CDR3 length is 13 residues. V gave up 3 bases and J gave up 6 bases, with 9 bases separating them. This CDR3 is CASSQAGGQPQHF. The CDR3 DNA follows: TGTGCCAGCAGCCAGGCCGGGGGTCAGCCCCAGCATTTT.

The CDR3 region has the DNA TGTGCCAGCATCCAGGACAGCTCCTATAATTCACCCCTCCACTTT. Its translation: CASIQDSSYNSPLHF. This rearrangement joins TRBV2 to TRBJ1-6; TRBD1 might be the D (6 bases). V dropped 7 bases and J dropped 0 bases, with 10 bases sitting between them. Germline-derived CDR1 and CDR2 are SNHLY and FYNNEI. This CDR3 contains 15 residues.

V usage is TRBV19 and J usage is TRBJ1-5; no firm D call. There are 14 residues in the CDR3. V was pared by 7 bases and J by 1 base, with 11 bases between. Looked up from germline, CDR1 is LNHDA and CDR2 is SQIVND (reference sequence). CDR3 nucleotides: TGTGCCAGTACTCCCCAGTCGAGCAATCAGCCCCAGCATTTT. Residues: CASTPQSSNQPQHF.

The chain has TRBV7-8 and TRBJ2-3; TRBD1 is a possible D gene (5 bases). Looked up from germline, CDR1 is SGHVS and CDR2 is FQNEAQ. V lost 1 base to trimming and J lost 15 bases, with 11 bases between them. The CDR3 consists of 11 residues. The CDR3 loop reads CASSLEIQVYF. The CDR3 DNA reads TGTGCCAGCAGCTTAGAGATACAGGTCTATTTT.

The chain joins TRBV19 to TRBJ1-2, with 7 bases identical to TRBD1. The germline V gene has CDR1 LNHDA and CDR2 SQIVND (reference sequence). The CDR3 has 15 amino acids. The V gene end was trimmed by 6 bases and the J gene end by 4 bases; junction bases not matched to a gene: 11. The CDR3: CASRPEGGAGYGYTF. The CDR3 bases are TGTGCCAGTAGACCTGAAGGGGGCGCCGGCTATGGCTACACCTTC.

The rearrangement uses TRBV7-2 and TRBJ2-6, with 10 bases matching TRBD2. The CDR3 length is 15 residues. The V gene's germline CDR1 is SGHTA and CDR2 FQGNSA. V was clipped by 7 bases and J by 2 bases; unmatched bases: 2. Here the CDR3 reads CASKAGGPGANVLTF. CDR3 in DNA: TGTGCCAGCAAAGCGGGGGGGCCTGGGGCCAACGTCCTGACTTTC.

This clone has a count of ten or more. Here the CDR3 DNA reads TGTGCCACCAGTGAATCCGGGACAGACCTTTATAGCAATCAGCCCCAGCATTTT. Translating gives CATSESGTDLYSNQPQHF. The chain couples TRBV24-1 to TRBJ1-5; 7 positions match TRBD1. Looked up from germline, CDR1 is KGHDR and CDR2 is SFDVKD. The CDR3 sequence is 18 residues long. With V trimmed by 4 bases and J by 0 bases, 11 bases remained unmatched.

This clone was observed once. This chain uses TRBV5-4 with TRBJ1-2; 8 positions match TRBD1. CDR3 length: 14 residues. With 4 bases clipped from V and 3 bases from J, the junction kept 5 bases outside the gene matches. CDR1 is SGHNT, CDR2 YYREEE, per germline (reference sequence). Here the CDR3 DNA reads TGTGCCAGCAGCCTAGACAGGGGATACTATGGCTACACCTTC. It translates to CASSLDRGYYGYTF. The complete variable domain, with remaining parts taken from reference TRBV5-4 and TRBJ1-2, reads ETGVTQSPTHLIKTRGQQVTLRCSSQSGHNTVSWYQQALGQGPQFIFQYYREEENGRGNFPPRFSGLQFPNYSSELNVNALELDDSALYLCASSLDRGYYGYTFGSGTRLTVV.

This chain connects TRBV6-5 to TRBJ2-3, with TRBD1 identical over 8 bases. Germline CDR1 MNHEY, CDR2 SVGAGI. The trim removed 3 bases at V and 0 bases at J, leaving 2 bases unmatched. This CDR3 region has 15 residues. DNA of the CDR3: TGTGCCAGCAGTTATGGACAGGGCAGCACAGATACGCAGTATTTT. Amino acid sequence: CASSYGQGSTDTQYF.

The chain recombines TRBV7-6 with TRBJ2-1, with TRBD2 matching over 9 bases. Germline loops: CDR1 SGHVS, CDR2 FNYEAQ. J was trimmed by 9 bases and V by 3 bases; bases with no gene match: 9. This CDR3 is built from 15 residues. CDR3 sequence (DNA): TGTGCCAGCAGCTTGGTAGCGGGAGCATCCGGTGAGCAGTTCTTC. The encoded protein is CASSLVAGASGEQFF.

CDR3 sequence: CASSPTVVASGRVVNEQFF. As DNA, the CDR3 is TGTGCCAGCTCACCAACTGTGGTCGCTAGCGGGAGAGTAGTAAATGAGCAGTTCTTC. The rearrangement joins TRBV18 to TRBJ2-1; 10 nucleotides agree with TRBD2. Germline-derived CDR1 and CDR2 are KGHSH and LQKENI. This CDR3 is built from 19 residues. V lost 2 bases and J lost 7; bases outside the gene matches: 17.